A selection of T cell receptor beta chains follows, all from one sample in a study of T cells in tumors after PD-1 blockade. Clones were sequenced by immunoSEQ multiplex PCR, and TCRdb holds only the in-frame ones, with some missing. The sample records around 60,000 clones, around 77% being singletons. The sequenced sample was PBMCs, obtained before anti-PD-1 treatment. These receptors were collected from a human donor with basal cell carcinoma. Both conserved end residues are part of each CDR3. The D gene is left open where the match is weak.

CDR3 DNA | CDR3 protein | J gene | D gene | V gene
TGTGCCAGTAGGCTGGACCGTGCGACTAATGAAAAACTGTTTTTT | CASRLDRATNEKLFF | TRBJ1-4 | . | TRBV19
TGTGCCAGCGGCCCCCGGACACAAGAGACCCAGTACTTC | CASGPRTQETQYF | TRBJ2-5 | . | TRBV7-9
TGCGCCAGCAGCCTAGGGACGGCGAACAATGAGCAGTTCTTC | CASSLGTANNEQFF | TRBJ2-1 | . | TRBV5-1
TGCGCCAGCAGTGTTGGGAACGAAGAGACCCAGTACTTC | CASSVGNEETQYF | TRBJ2-5 | . | TRBV10-1
TGTGCCAGCAGTTTGCGGGGGGTAATGACAGATACGCAGTATTTT | CASSLRGVMTDTQYF | TRBJ2-3 | TRBD2 | TRBV27
TGTGCCAGCACCGGTGGGGATCGGGGGCCTAACTATGGCTACACCTTC | CASTGGDRGPNYGYTF | TRBJ1-2 | . | TRBV7-2
TGTGCCAGCAGCTTGGTTTGGGAAGGCTACGAGCAGTACTTC | CASSLVWEGYEQYF | TRBJ2-7 | . | TRBV5-6
TGTGCCTGGCGGAAACAGGAACTAAAAAAACTGTTTTTT | CAWRKQELKKLFF | TRBJ1-4 | . | TRBV30
TGTGCCAGCAGCCCGAGCCGGGACATGCGAAAAGAGACCCAGTACTTC | CASSPSRDMRKETQYF | TRBJ2-5 | . | TRBV3-1/TRBV3-2
TGCAGCGCCGTTTGGGGCTCAAGAACCGGGGAGCTGTTTTTT | CSAVWGSRTGELFF | TRBJ2-2 | . | TRBV29-1
TGTGCCAGCAGCTTAGGGGTGGGCATGGAGACCCAGTACTTC | CASSLGVGMETQYF | TRBJ2-5 | . | TRBV7-9